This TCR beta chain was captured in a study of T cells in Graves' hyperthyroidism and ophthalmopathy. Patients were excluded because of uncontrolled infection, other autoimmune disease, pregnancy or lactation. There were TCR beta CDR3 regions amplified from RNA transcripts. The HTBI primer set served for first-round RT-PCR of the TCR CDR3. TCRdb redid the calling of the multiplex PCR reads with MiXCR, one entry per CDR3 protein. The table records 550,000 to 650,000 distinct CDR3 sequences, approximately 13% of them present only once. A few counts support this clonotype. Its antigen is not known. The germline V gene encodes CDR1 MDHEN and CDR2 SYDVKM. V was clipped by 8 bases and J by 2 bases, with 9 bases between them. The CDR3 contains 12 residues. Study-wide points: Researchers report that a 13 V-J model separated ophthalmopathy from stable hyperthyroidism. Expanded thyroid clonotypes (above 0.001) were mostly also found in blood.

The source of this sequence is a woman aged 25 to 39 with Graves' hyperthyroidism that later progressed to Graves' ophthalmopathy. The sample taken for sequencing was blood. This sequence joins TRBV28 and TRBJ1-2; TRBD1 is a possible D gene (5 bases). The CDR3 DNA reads TGTGCCAGCGGTCGACAGAACTATGGCTACACCTTC. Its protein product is CASGRQNYGYTF.